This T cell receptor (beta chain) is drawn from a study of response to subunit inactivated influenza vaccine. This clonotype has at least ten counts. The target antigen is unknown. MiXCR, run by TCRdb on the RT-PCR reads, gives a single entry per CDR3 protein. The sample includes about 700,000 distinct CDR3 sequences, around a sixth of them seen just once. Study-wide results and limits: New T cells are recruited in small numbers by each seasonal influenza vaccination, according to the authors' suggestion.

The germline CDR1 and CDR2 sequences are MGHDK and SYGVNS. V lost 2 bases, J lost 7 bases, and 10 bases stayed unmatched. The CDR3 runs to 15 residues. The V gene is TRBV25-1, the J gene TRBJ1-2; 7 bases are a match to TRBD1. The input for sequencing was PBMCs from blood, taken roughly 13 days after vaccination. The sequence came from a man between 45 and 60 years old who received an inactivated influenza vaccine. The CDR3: CASSENTGTVGGYTF. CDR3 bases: TGTGCCAGCAGTGAAAACACCGGGACAGTTGGTGGCTACACCTTC.